This T cell receptor beta chain was retrieved from a study of shared clonotypes between healthy human individuals. Study-level information: A donor's plate count was three for CD4 naive and three for CD4 memory; CD8 naive had two and CD8 memory one.

Assay execution took place at the deep level. Sequencing was performed with immunoSEQ multiplex PCR; in TCRdb, only in-frame clones are kept and a portion is missing. The sample holds 1 million to 1.3 million clones, 70% to 80% seen once. Donation came from healthy HIV-negative adults that had no recent acute infections or vaccinations. This CDR3 has 14 amino acids. The V gene lost 0 bases and the J gene lost 4 bases, with 6 bases spanning the gap. Germline-derived CDR1 and CDR2 are LGHNA and YNFKEQ. Sequencing input: memory CD4+ T cells from PBMCs. The subset was: CD45RA-negative fraction. The rearrangement joins TRBV4-2 to TRBJ2-2; no clear D gene. This TCR was recovered from a man in his late teens or twenties in good health. Some clones in this sample may be carry-over from other donors' samples. The CDR3 DNA sequence: TGTGCCAGCAGCCAAGATCGGGTCACCGGGGAGCTGTTTTTT. The encoded protein is CASSQDRVTGELFF.